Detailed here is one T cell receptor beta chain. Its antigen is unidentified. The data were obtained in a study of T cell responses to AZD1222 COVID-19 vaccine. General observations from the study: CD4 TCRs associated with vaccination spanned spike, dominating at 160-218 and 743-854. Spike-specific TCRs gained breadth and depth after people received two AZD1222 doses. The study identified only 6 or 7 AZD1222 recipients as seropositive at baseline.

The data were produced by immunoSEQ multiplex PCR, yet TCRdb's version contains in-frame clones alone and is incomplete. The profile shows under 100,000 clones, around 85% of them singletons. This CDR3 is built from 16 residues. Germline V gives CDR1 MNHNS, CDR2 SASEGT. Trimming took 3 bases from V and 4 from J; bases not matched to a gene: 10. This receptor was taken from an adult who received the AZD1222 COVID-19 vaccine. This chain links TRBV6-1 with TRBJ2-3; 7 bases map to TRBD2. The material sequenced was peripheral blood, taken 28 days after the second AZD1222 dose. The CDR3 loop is CASSDPAAGTSDTQYF. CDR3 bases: TGTGCCAGCAGTGACCCGGCAGCGGGGACGTCAGATACGCAGTATTTT.